This TCR beta chain was sequenced for a study of blood T cells in healthy people across ages. Study conclusions and caveats: Among T cells, TCR beta diversity per million cells dropped roughly linearly as age rose.

J lost 4 bases, V lost 6 bases, and 6 bases had no gene match. CDR1 DFQATT and CDR2 SNEGSKA come from the germline V gene (reference sequence). This CDR3 has 13 residues. The authors ran a second PCR of 7 to 11 cycles using a sample-barcoded 5' primer and a J-beta primer mix. One entry per CDR3 protein, called by TCRdb with MiXCR from the 5' RACE reads. The sample has some 1,500,000 distinct CDR3 sequences; about 45% are singletons. Regarding this clonotype: Antigen unknown.

Caucasian individuals from Russia who were healthy and aged roughly 6 to 90 acted as donors. Ten milliliters of peripheral blood were drawn from each donor into EDTA-treated tubes. The rearrangement joins TRBV20-1 to TRBJ2-3, with 8 bases identical to TRBD1. The sequenced material came from blood. This clonotype originated in a woman between 18 and 29 years old in good health. CDR3 in amino acids: CSAEDRVADTQYF. The CDR3 DNA follows: TGCAGTGCGGAGGACAGGGTGGCAGATACGCAGTATTTT.